This TCR beta chain derives from a study of blood T cells in healthy people across ages. This CDR3 has 17 residues. In germline, CDR1 is SSHAT, CDR2 FNYEAQ (reference sequence). Turning to this clonotype: Relative to the germline gene, one junction end is altered; a read error may explain this.

A sample-barcoded 5' primer and a J-beta primer mix were used in a second PCR of roughly 6 to 12 cycles. Via MiXCR, TCRdb re-called the 5' RACE reads, giving one row per CDR3 protein. The sample has some 1,000,000 distinct CDR3 sequences, roughly a quarter seen once; the top ten hold around 0.75%. Every donor gave approximately 10 milliliters of peripheral blood. The sample was also linked to a second study, of T cells of mothers and their children.

The TCR comes from a girl aged 2 to 9 in good health. The sample comprised blood. This chain joins TRBV7-7 and TRBJ2-2, with 7 nucleotides matching TRBD1. The CDR3 here is CASSSIRGTAKTGELFF. In DNA, the CDR3 is TGTGCTAGCAGCTCCATTAGGGGGACAGCCAAAACCGGGGAGCTGTTTTTT.